This TCR beta chain is drawn from a study of OX40 agonist ivuxolimab in advanced cancers. Study-wide background: Patients in the trial were receiving intravenous ivuxolimab every 2 weeks, at doses of 0.01 to 10 mg/kg. Patients assigned to dose escalation were diagnosed with hepatocellular carcinoma, melanoma, renal cell or head and neck cancer. Males comprised around four fifths of the group, whose mean age was approximately 62 years (range roughly 23 to 80). Study-level results: The CD4+ and CD8+ T cells in the blood had expanded clonally by week 6 at 0.1 to 3.0 mg/kg.

Clones were read by immunoSEQ multiplex PCR, and TCRdb kept only the in-frame ones, dropping some. Of just over 90,000 clones listed, approximately 94% are singletons. V was shortened by 2 bases and J by 3 bases, with 11 bases between the two germline ends. Germline lookup yields CDR1 SGDLS and CDR2 YYNGEE. The CDR3 spans 14 residues. Notes on this clone: Its antigen is not identified.

This sample comprised CD4+ or CD8+ T cells sorted from blood, obtained in a trial of the OX40 agonist ivuxolimab. The chain links TRBV9 to TRBJ1-1, with D tentatively TRBD1 (5 bases). The sequence derives from an adult with an advanced solid tumor such as melanoma, head and neck, liver or kidney cancer. CDR3 sequence: CASSVASGYTEAFF. CDR3 nucleotide sequence: TGTGCCAGCAGCGTTGCGTCAGGGTACACTGAAGCTTTCTTT.